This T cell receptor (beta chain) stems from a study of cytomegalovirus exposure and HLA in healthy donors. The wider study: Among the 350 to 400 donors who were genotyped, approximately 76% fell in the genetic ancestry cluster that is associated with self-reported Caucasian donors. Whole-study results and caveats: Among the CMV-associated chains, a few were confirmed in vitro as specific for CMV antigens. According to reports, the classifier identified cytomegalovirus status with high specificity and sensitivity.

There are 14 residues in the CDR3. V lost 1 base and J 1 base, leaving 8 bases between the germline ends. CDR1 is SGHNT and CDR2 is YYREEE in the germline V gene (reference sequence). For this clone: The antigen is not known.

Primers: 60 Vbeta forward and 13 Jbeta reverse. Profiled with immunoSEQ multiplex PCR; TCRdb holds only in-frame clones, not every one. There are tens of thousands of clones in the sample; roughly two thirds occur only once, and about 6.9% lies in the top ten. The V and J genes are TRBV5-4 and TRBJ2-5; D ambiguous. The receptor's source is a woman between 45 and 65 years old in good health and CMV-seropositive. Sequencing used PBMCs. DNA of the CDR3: TGTGCCAGCAGCTTGACCGACATCCAAGAGACCCAGTACTTC. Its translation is CASSLTDIQETQYF.